The 8 T cell receptor beta chains given below trace back to one sample, sequenced in a study of metastatic and nonmetastatic thyroid tumors. TCRdb reanalyzed the PCR reads via MiXCR. The sample has 75,000 to 100,000 clones; more than 9.5% are singletons. None of the patients had undergone any treatment ahead of thyroid surgery. The sequenced material came from blood. The receptors were gathered from a female donor with papillary thyroid cancer or a benign thyroid nodule (not recorded which). Some clones in this sample may be carry-over from other donors' samples.

In its sample, this clone was seen a few times. A much larger clone sits a single nucleotide away, making a read error possible. CDR3 protein: CASSKDSYNEQFF. CDR3 sequence (DNA): TGTGCCAGCAGTAAAGACAGCTACAATGAGCAGTTCTTC. The rearrangement joins TRBV28 to TRBJ2-1, with TRBD1 as a possible D gene (5 bases). The ends were cut back, 5 bases at V and 3 bases at J, with 8 bases in the middle. Germline V gene sequence: CDR1 MDHEN, CDR2 SYDVKM. CDR3 length equals 13 residues.

This clone was observed a handful of times. This same CDR3 is encoded by further DNA sequences in the sample. The V and J genes are TRBV2 and TRBJ2-7, with TRBD2 identical over 11 bases. The CDR3 is made up of 13 amino acids. Per the germline V gene, CDR1 is SNHLY and CDR2 is FYNNEI. With 6 bases clipped from V and 4 bases from J, the junction kept 2 bases outside the gene matches. CDR3 bases: TGTGCCAGCAGCGGACTAGCGGGTTACGAGCAGTACTTC. It codes for CASSGLAGYEQYF.

The table lists this clone with many counts. The junction and the germline gene differ at one end; a read error may be behind it. This chain links TRBV3-1 with TRBJ2-2; 9 bases are a match to TRBD1. In germline, CDR1 is LGHDT, CDR2 YNNKEL (reference sequence). This CDR3 is 15 amino acids long. Here the CDR3 reads CASSIGTGNAGELFF. For the CDR3, the DNA is TGTGCCAGCAGCATTGGGACAGGGAACGCCGGGGAGCTGTTTTTT.

The sample holds many counts of this clone. This may be a read error: a much more frequent sequence differs by one nucleotide. Within the sample, other DNA sequences also encode this same CDR3. The chain links TRBV28 to TRBJ2-1; perhaps TRBD1 as D (6 bases). This CDR3 contains 15 residues. The V end lost 2 bases, the J end lost 5 bases, and 13 bases lay between the germline ends. The germline V gene encodes CDR1 MDHEN and CDR2 SYDVKM. CDR3 sequence (DNA): TGTGCCAGCAGTTTAGAGGGGGAGCCCCACAATGAGCAGTTCTTC. Translating gives CASSLEGEPHNEQFF.

This clone was recorded at least ten times. This sequence joins TRBV19 and TRBJ1-1, with D unclear. Germline V gene lookup returns CDR1 LNHDA and CDR2 SQIVND (reference sequence). CDR3 length: 16 residues. V was trimmed by 3 bases and J by 1 base, leaving 15 bases between them. CDR3 nucleotide sequence: TGTGCCAGTAGTATTCTGAGTCTGGGAGCGAACACTGAAGCTTTCTTT. It is translated as CASSILSLGANTEAFF.

This clone was observed at least ten times. The V and J genes are TRBV11-1 and TRBJ2-7, with 9 bases fitting TRBD2. Germline trimming cut 3 bases from V and 2 bases from J; bases unmatched to any gene: 8. The CDR3 has 16 residues. The germline V gene has CDR1 SGHAT and CDR2 FQDESV (reference sequence). The chain's CDR3 is CASSFSAGGPTYEQYF. CDR3 in DNA: TGTGCCAGCAGCTTCAGTGCGGGAGGGCCAACCTACGAGCAGTACTTC.

This clone was picked up many times. CDR3 bases: TGTGCCAGCAGCGCGTTCAGGGAAAACGAGCAGTACTTC. Protein sequence: CASSAFRENEQYF. The chain couples TRBV7-9 to TRBJ2-7, with D possibly TRBD1 on 5 matching bases. This CDR3 contains 13 residues. Trimming shortened V by 5 bases and J by 5 bases, and 13 bases separated the two germline ends. Germline loops: CDR1 SEHNR, CDR2 FQNEAQ (reference sequence).

This clone occurred many times. The chain couples TRBV20-1 to TRBJ2-7, with D perhaps TRBD1 or TRBD2 (6 bases each). V lost 0 bases, J lost 5 bases, and 14 bases lay in between. From germline, CDR1 is DFQATT and CDR2 SNEGSKA (reference sequence). The CDR3 length is 14 residues. The CDR3 protein is CSARDPIGGNEQYF. CDR3 nucleotides: TGCAGTGCTAGAGATCCGATAGGGGGGAACGAGCAGTACTTC.